This record looks at one T cell receptor (beta chain) sequence and its context. Samples came from axillary lymph nodes draining the breast cancer. This record belongs to a study of breast tumors, draining lymph nodes, adjacent tissues. TCRdb called the multiplex PCR reads again in MiXCR, with one record for every CDR3 protein. The sample includes 150,000 to 200,000 distinct CDR3 sequences, 33% seen only once; the top ten take less than 4%. The sample was axillary lymph node tissue. The source of this sequence is a female donor with breast cancer. Some clones in this sample may be carry-over from other donors' samples.

DNA of the CDR3: TGTGCCAGCGGTGGCTCAGACAGTACTAGCACAGATACGCAGTATTTT. Translated, it gives CASGGSDSTSTDTQYF. The chain joins TRBV6-4 to TRBJ2-3; D might be TRBD1 (5 bases). The germline gives CDR1 MRHNA, CDR2 SNTAGT. V was trimmed by 8 bases and J by 0 bases, leaving 18 bases between them. The CDR3 extends over 16 amino acids.